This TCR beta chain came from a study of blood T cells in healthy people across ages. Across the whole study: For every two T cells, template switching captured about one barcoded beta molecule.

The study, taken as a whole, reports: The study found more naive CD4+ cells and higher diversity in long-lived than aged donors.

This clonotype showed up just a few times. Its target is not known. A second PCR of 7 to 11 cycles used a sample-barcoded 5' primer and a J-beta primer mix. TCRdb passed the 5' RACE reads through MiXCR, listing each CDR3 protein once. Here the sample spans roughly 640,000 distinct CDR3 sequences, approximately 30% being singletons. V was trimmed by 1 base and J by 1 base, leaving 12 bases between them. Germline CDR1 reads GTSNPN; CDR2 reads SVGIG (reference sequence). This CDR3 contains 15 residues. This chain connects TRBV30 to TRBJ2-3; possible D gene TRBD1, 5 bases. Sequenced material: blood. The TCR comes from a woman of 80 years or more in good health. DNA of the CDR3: TGTGCCTGGAGTGCGACAGTGGGTCGCACAGATACGCAGTATTTT. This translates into CAWSATVGRTDTQYF.